Described below is a single T cell receptor (beta chain) sequence and its context. The sample is drawn from a study of neoadjuvant anti-PD-1 for oral cavity cancer. Study background: Most patients had three to four biweekly doses of 3 mg/kg nivolumab before resection.

Six replicates per PBMC sample, mostly from roughly 470 ng of genomic DNA. Some clones are missing from TCRdb's copy, which holds only in-frame ones; the method was immunoSEQ multiplex PCR. The data show approximately 15,000 clones, roughly three fifths seen once. This TCR was sampled from a person aged 35 to 85 with oral cavity squamous cell carcinoma. Source: PBMCs, taken before nivolumab (anti-PD-1) treatment.

Here the CDR3 DNA reads TGCGCCAGCAGCTTGAAACCGACCGGGACAGGATACTCCTCCTACGAGCAGTACTTC. This codes for CASSLKPTGTGYSSYEQYF. The V and J genes are TRBV5-1 and TRBJ2-7; 8 nucleotides agree with TRBD1. The CDR3 covers 19 residues. J lost 0 bases, V lost 1 base, and 15 bases had no gene match. CDR1 is SGHRS and CDR2 is YFSETQ in the germline V gene. Filled out from reference TRBV5-1 and TRBJ2-7, the complete variable domain reads KAGVTQTPRYLIKTRGQQVTLSCSPISGHRSVSWYQQTPGQGLQFLFEYFSETQRNKGNFPGRFSGRQFSNSRSEMNVSTLELGDSALYLCASSLKPTGTGYSSYEQYFGPGTRLTVT.